A single sample is the source of the 29 T cell receptor beta chains below, sequenced in a study of Ad26.COV2.S vaccination and SARS-CoV-2 variants. Treatment denoted: some 19 received Ad26.COV2.S at low or high dose, single or two shots; about 5 received placebo; per-sample allocation not given. It was on day 63 after the first vaccine or placebo injection that samples were taken. Sequenced by immunoSEQ multiplex PCR; TCRdb stores in-frame clones only, minus some. This table holds some 390,000 clones, 89% found once. The source was peripheral blood, collected in a trial of Ad26.COV2.S vaccine versus placebo. These receptors were taken from a person aged 18-65 years who received the Ad26.COV2.S COVID-19 vaccine or a placebo.

This sequence joins TRBV6-6 and TRBJ1-3; D not resolved. Germline V gene sequence: CDR1 MNHNY, CDR2 SVGAGI (reference sequence). The CDR3 extends over 13 amino acids. V was cut by 8 bases and J by 4 bases, with 12 bases left in between. The DNA for the CDR3 is TGTGCCAGCCCCAACGAGTGGGGAAACACCATATATTTT. Its protein product is CASPNEWGNTIYF.

The J gene is TRBJ1-2, the V gene TRBV27, with 8 bases lining up with TRBD1. Germline CDR1 MNHEY, CDR2 SMNVEV (reference sequence). The J segment lost 7 bases and the V segment lost 0 bases, leaving 4 bases of the junction unmatched. The length of the CDR3 is 14 residues. The CDR3: CASSLSGGTGGYTF. CDR3 bases: TGTGCCAGCAGTTTATCGGGGGGGACAGGTGGCTACACCTTC.

This rearrangement joins TRBV7-2 to TRBJ1-1; D uncertain. V was shortened by 4 bases and J by 0 bases, with 6 bases between the two germline ends. The CDR3 length is 13 residues. The germline gives CDR1 SGHTA, CDR2 FQGNSA. The CDR3 reads CASSSLMNTEAFF. For the CDR3, the DNA is TGTGCCAGCAGCTCCCTCATGAACACTGAAGCTTTCTTT.

The V call is TRBV10-2, the J call TRBJ2-2, with a weak D call TRBD2 (6 bases). Germline loops: CDR1 WSHSY, CDR2 SAAADI. Trimming took off 6 bases at V and 0 bases at J, with 17 bases between the two ends. This CDR3 comprises 17 residues. CDR3 coding DNA: TGCGCCAGCAGCCGCCTAGGTGGCGGGACGAACACCGGGGAGCTGTTTTTT. Protein sequence: CASSRLGGGTNTGELFF.

This clone was found once. The rearrangement links TRBV5-6 to TRBJ2-5; D is unresolved. Germline values: CDR1 SGHDT, CDR2 YYEEEE. Trimming removed 0 bases from V and 2 bases from J, with 2 bases in between. The CDR3 has 12 amino acids. In nucleotides, the CDR3 is TGTGCCAGCAGCTTGGAACAAGAGACCCAGTACTTC. Its protein is CASSLEQETQYF.

This clone has only one observation. This sequence joins TRBV7-8 and TRBJ2-7; TRBD1 aligns across 7 bases. The V gene end was trimmed by 2 bases and the J gene end by 1 base; junction bases not matched to a gene: 11. The CDR3 is 17 amino acids. The germline V gene encodes CDR1 SGHVS and CDR2 FQNEAQ. For the CDR3, the DNA is TGTGCCAGCAGCTTAAGACACAGGGGACCTGGGTCCTACGAGCAGTACTTC. It specifies CASSLRHRGPGSYEQYF.

This clone was recorded only once. The rearrangement joins TRBV5-1 to TRBJ1-1, with D unresolved. The CDR3 consists of 14 residues. Trimming removed 2 bases from V and 1 base from J, with 9 bases in between. Germline lookup yields CDR1 SGHRS and CDR2 YFSETQ. The CDR3 is CASSFGVENTEAFF. The CDR3 nucleotides read TGCGCCAGCAGCTTCGGGGTGGAGAACACTGAAGCTTTCTTT.

This clone has more than one count but fewer than ten. This sequence joins TRBV5-6 and TRBJ2-7; D may be TRBD1 or TRBD2 (5 bases each). CDR3 length: 16 residues. Germline V gene lookup returns CDR1 SGHDT and CDR2 YYEEEE. V lost 5 bases, J lost 0 bases, and 18 bases lay in between. CDR3 coding DNA: TGTGCCAGCAGTCCCGAAGGGACGCAAGTCTCCTACGAGCAGTACTTC. It translates to CASSPEGTQVSYEQYF.

This chain uses TRBV6-5 with TRBJ2-7, with unresolved D. The germline V and J ends were trimmed by 4 bases and 2 bases, with 9 bases remaining between them. Germline V gene sequence: CDR1 MNHEY, CDR2 SVGAGI. This CDR3 spans 13 amino acids. The CDR3 protein is CASSFDGTYEQYF. The DNA of the CDR3 is TGTGCCAGCAGTTTCGACGGTACCTACGAGCAGTACTTC.

The chain links TRBV2 to TRBJ1-5; no clear D gene. The CDR3 is 13 residues long. Trimming took off 8 bases at V and 2 bases at J, with 10 bases between the two ends. Germline CDR1 and CDR2: SNHLY and FYNNEI. The CDR3 loop reads CASVLGGNQPQHF. The DNA of the CDR3 is TGTGCCAGCGTTCTGGGTGGCAATCAGCCCCAGCATTTT.

This clone was seen a handful of times. V gene TRBV6-1 combines with J gene TRBJ1-5; D not resolved. The CDR3 spans 14 residues. In germline, CDR1 is MNHNS, CDR2 SASEGT. V lost 3 bases to trimming and J lost 4 bases, with 10 bases between them. CDR3 nucleotides: TGTGCCAGCAGTGATTTACACAAGAATCAGCCCCAGCATTTT. This sequence encodes CASSDLHKNQPQHF.

J is TRBJ1-4 and V is TRBV5-6; maybe TRBD1 (6 bases). This CDR3 spans 15 amino acids. V was shortened by 1 base and J by 8 bases, with 15 bases between the two germline ends. Looked up from germline, CDR1 is SGHDT and CDR2 is YYEEEE. The CDR3 protein is CASSLMLGAGEKLFF. CDR3 coding DNA: TGTGCCAGCAGCTTGATGTTGGGGGCCGGGGAAAAACTGTTTTTT.

This chain connects TRBV27 to TRBJ2-7; TRBD1 matches 8 bases. Trimming took 0 bases from V and 2 from J; bases not matched to a gene: 0. The CDR3 has 14 amino acids. CDR1 is MNHEY and CDR2 is SMNVEV in the germline V gene (reference sequence). CDR3 bases: TGTGCCAGCAGTTTATCGACAGGGGCCTACGAGCAGTACTTC. It codes for CASSLSTGAYEQYF.

The V and J genes are TRBV7-9 and TRBJ1-2; D possibly corresponds to TRBD1 (5 bases). The CDR3 has 12 residues. V dropped 5 bases and J dropped 6 bases, with 10 bases sitting between them. Germline CDR1 reads SEHNR; CDR2 reads FQNEAQ (reference sequence). CDR3 in amino acids: CASSGQGNGYTF. CDR3 DNA sequence: TGTGCCAGCAGCGGGCAGGGCAATGGCTACACCTTC.

This clone was seen only once. This chain links TRBV6-5 with TRBJ2-1; 9 bases agree with TRBD2. The V and J ends lost 7 bases and 6 bases, in that order; junction bases with no gene match: 10. Germline-derived CDR1 and CDR2 are MNHEY and SVGAGI. The CDR3 has 15 amino acids. CDR3 DNA: TGTGCCAGCATTGGCGGGAGGGCCGGGGTCAATGAGCAGTTCTTC. Translation gives CASIGGRAGVNEQFF.

The chain employs TRBV28 and TRBJ2-1; unclear D gene. V lost 3 bases and J 6 bases, leaving 21 bases between the germline ends. The V gene's germline CDR1 is MDHEN and CDR2 SYDVKM. This CDR3 spans 17 amino acids. This CDR3 reads CASSFLIGSHEFNEQFF. In nucleotides, the CDR3 is TGTGCCAGCAGTTTCTTGATCGGCTCGCACGAATTCAATGAGCAGTTCTTC.

This clone showed up just once. The chain couples TRBV7-3 to TRBJ2-3; D not resolved. There are 15 residues in the CDR3. Trimming left V 0 bases short and J 0 bases short, with 7 bases between. Germline-derived CDR1 and CDR2 are SGHTA and FQGTGA. The CDR3, as DNA: TGTGCCAGCAGCTTAACGGGTATAAGCACAGATACGCAGTATTTT. Amino acids: CASSLTGISTDTQYF.

The chain employs TRBV28 and TRBJ2-2; 9 nucleotides line up with TRBD1. Per germline, CDR1 MDHEN and CDR2 SYDVKM. V was clipped by 5 bases and J by 7 bases; unmatched bases: 8. There are 15 residues in the CDR3. CDR3 sequence (DNA): TGTGCCAGCAGTACAACAGGGGGCGTATTCGGGGAGCTGTTTTTT. As protein: CASSTTGGVFGELFF.

The rearrangement joins TRBV19 to TRBJ2-1, with TRBD1 matching 9 bases. The CDR3 sequence is 16 residues long. The germline V gene has CDR1 LNHDA and CDR2 SQIVND (reference sequence). J gave up 4 bases and V 4 bases, and 8 bases lay outside the gene matches. CDR3 sequence: CASSTHTGGAYNEQFF. The CDR3 nucleotides read TGTGCCAGTAGTACCCACACAGGGGGCGCGTACAATGAGCAGTTCTTC. The complete variable domain, with remaining parts taken from reference TRBV19 and TRBJ2-1, reads DGGITQSPKYLFRKEGQNVTLSCEQNLNHDAMYWYRQDPGQGLRLIYYSQIVNDFQKGDIAEGYSVSREKKESFPLTVTSAQKNPTAFYLCASSTHTGGAYNEQFFGPGTRLTVL.

The gene calls are TRBV6-5 and TRBJ2-1, with 7 bases aligning to TRBD2. This CDR3 spans 13 amino acids. V gave up 4 bases and J gave up 6 bases; unmatched junction bases: 3. The germline CDR1 and CDR2 sequences are MNHEY and SVGAGI. The CDR3 region has the DNA TGTGCCAGCAGTTCCGGACTAGTCAATGAGCAGTTCTTC. Amino acids: CASSSGLVNEQFF.

V gene TRBV4-1 combines with J gene TRBJ1-1; D call uncertain. The germline V gene encodes CDR1 MGHRA and CDR2 YSYEKL. V was trimmed by 4 bases and J by 1 base, leaving 13 bases between them. This CDR3 has 15 residues. CDR3 region: CASSPGLGWNTEAFF. As DNA, the CDR3 is TGCGCCAGCAGCCCCGGGTTAGGGTGGAACACTGAAGCTTTCTTT.

V is TRBV6-5 and J is TRBJ2-2; TRBD2 aligns across 11 bases. CDR3 length equals 15 residues. Germline CDR1 reads MNHEY; CDR2 reads SVGAGI. The V gene end was trimmed by 4 bases and the J gene end by 5 bases; junction bases not matched to a gene: 3. CDR3 residues: CASSLAGGLTGELFF. As DNA, the CDR3 is TGTGCCAGCAGTTTAGCGGGAGGGTTGACCGGGGAGCTGTTTTTT.

The table lists this clone with a count of one. The chain recombines TRBV7-2 with TRBJ1-4; D unclear. This CDR3 has 15 residues. In germline, CDR1 is SGHTA, CDR2 FQGNSA. The V end lost 4 bases, the J end lost 0 bases, and 9 bases lay between the germline ends. This chain's CDR3 is CASSSQAATNEKLFF. In nucleotides, the CDR3 is TGTGCCAGCAGCTCCCAGGCGGCAACTAATGAAAAACTGTTTTTT.

This clone was seen just once. The chain recombines TRBV5-1 with TRBJ2-2, with a tentative D call TRBD2 (6 bases). V gave up 6 bases and J gave up 0 bases, with 9 bases separating them. The germline CDR1 and CDR2 sequences are SGHRS and YFSETQ. The CDR3 has 14 amino acids. The CDR3, as DNA: TGCGCCAGCATTCTAGCGTCGAACACCGGGGAGCTGTTTTTT. It is translated as CASILASNTGELFF. Full variable domain (remainder filled in from reference TRBV5-1 and TRBJ2-2): KAGVTQTPRYLIKTRGQQVTLSCSPISGHRSVSWYQQTPGQGLQFLFEYFSETQRNKGNFPGRFSGRQFSNSRSEMNVSTLELGDSALYLCASILASNTGELFFGEGSRLTVL.

The chain has TRBV5-4 and TRBJ2-3, with 12 bases fitting TRBD2. V lost 2 bases, J lost 3 bases, and 10 bases stayed unmatched. The CDR3 runs to 18 residues. Germline loops: CDR1 SGHNT, CDR2 YYREEE (reference sequence). CDR3 loop: CASSFLAGGPKDTDTQYF. The CDR3 DNA sequence: TGTGCCAGCAGCTTTCTAGCGGGAGGGCCAAAGGATACAGATACGCAGTATTTT.

The sample holds many counts of this clone. The chain employs TRBV11-3 and TRBJ2-1, with unresolved D. With 3 bases removed from V and 8 bases from J, the gap between germline ends came to 8 bases. Germline CDR1 and CDR2: SGHNT and YENEEA. CDR3 length equals 12 residues. CDR3 DNA: TGTGCCAGCAGCTTTCGGACGTATGAGCAGTTCTTC. It codes for CASSFRTYEQFF.

The chain joins TRBV30 to TRBJ2-1; D may be TRBD2 (6 bases). V was trimmed by 5 bases and J by 8 bases, leaving 28 bases between them. Per the germline V gene, CDR1 is GTSNPN and CDR2 is SVGIG (reference sequence). CDR3 length equals 17 residues. CDR3 loop: CAWCPKSGSPREDEQFF. The DNA for the CDR3 is TGTGCCTGGTGTCCCAAAAGTGGGAGCCCAAGGGAGGATGAGCAGTTCTTC.

CDR3 region: CSAEETQYF. The DNA of the CDR3 is TGCAGTGCGGAGGAGACCCAGTACTTC. The chain couples TRBV20-1 to TRBJ2-5; D unclear. The CDR3 runs to 9 residues. V dropped 6 bases and J dropped 5 bases, with 4 bases sitting between them. Per germline, CDR1 DFQATT and CDR2 SNEGSKA (reference sequence).

About this clone itself: This sample includes further DNA sequences coding for the same CDR3. The V and J genes are TRBV18 and TRBJ1-2; D remains unclear. The CDR3 is 13 residues long. Germline V gives CDR1 KGHSH, CDR2 LQKENI. Trimming pared 3 bases from V and 2 bases from J, leaving 7 bases between. The CDR3: CASSPDKNYGYTF. CDR3 bases: TGTGCCAGCTCACCTGACAAGAACTATGGCTACACCTTC.